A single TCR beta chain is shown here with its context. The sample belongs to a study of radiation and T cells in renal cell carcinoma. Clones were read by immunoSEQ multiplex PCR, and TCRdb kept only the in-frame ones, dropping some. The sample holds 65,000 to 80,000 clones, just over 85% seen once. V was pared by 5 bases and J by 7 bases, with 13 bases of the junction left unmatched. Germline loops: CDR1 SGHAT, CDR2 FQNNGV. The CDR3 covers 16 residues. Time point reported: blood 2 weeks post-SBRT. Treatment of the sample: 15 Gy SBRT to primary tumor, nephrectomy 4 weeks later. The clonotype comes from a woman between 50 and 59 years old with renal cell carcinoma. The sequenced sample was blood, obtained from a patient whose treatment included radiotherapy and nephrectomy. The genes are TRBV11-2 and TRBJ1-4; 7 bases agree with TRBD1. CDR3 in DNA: TGTGCCAGCAGCCGAAACGCCGGGACAGCTGGTGAAAAACTGTTTTTT. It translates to CASSRNAGTAGEKLFF.